This T cell receptor beta chain stems from a study of blood T cells in healthy people across ages. For this clonotype: Its target is unknown.

Russia was home to the donors, healthy Caucasian individuals aged roughly 6 to 100. Each donor gave 9.5 to 10 milliliters of peripheral blood. Whole-study results and caveats: The study lacked donor CMV status, which possibly confounded expanded clonotype changes.

V gave up 6 bases and J gave up 8 bases, with 12 bases separating them. CDR1 MDHEN and CDR2 SYDVKM come from the germline V gene. This CDR3 is built from 12 residues. A sample-barcoded 5' primer and a J-beta primer mix were used in a second PCR of about 7 to 12 cycles. TCRdb recomputed calls from the 5' RACE reads with MiXCR, one row per CDR3 protein. The sample lists roughly 730,000 distinct CDR3 sequences, 56% occurring once. What was sequenced was blood. This clonotype was obtained from a man aged 35 to 55 in good health. The V gene is TRBV28, the J gene TRBJ2-3; D perhaps matches TRBD2 (6 bases). The CDR3 protein is CASRAGTRTQYF. The DNA of the CDR3 is TGTGCCAGCAGGGCGGGGACTCGTACGCAGTATTTT.